This T cell receptor beta chain comes out of a study of blood T cells in healthy people across ages. For the second PCR, which ran for roughly 6 to 12 cycles, a sample-barcoded 5' primer and a J-beta primer mix were used. TCRdb used MiXCR to reprocess the 5' RACE reads, holding one entry per CDR3 protein. The sample has about 580,000 distinct CDR3 sequences, around 48% seen once; the top ten hold about 26%. Trimming cost V 3 bases and J 6 bases; bases outside gene matches: 6. Germline assignment: CDR1 KGHSH and CDR2 LQKENI. CDR3 length equals 14 residues. The TCR was taken from a man older than 75 in good health. The chain is built from TRBV18 and TRBJ2-7; 9 bases are a match to TRBD1. The sequenced sample consisted of blood. For the CDR3, the DNA is TGTGCCAGCTCACCCGGGACAGGGACCTGCGAGCAGTACTTC. It codes for CASSPGTGTCEQYF.